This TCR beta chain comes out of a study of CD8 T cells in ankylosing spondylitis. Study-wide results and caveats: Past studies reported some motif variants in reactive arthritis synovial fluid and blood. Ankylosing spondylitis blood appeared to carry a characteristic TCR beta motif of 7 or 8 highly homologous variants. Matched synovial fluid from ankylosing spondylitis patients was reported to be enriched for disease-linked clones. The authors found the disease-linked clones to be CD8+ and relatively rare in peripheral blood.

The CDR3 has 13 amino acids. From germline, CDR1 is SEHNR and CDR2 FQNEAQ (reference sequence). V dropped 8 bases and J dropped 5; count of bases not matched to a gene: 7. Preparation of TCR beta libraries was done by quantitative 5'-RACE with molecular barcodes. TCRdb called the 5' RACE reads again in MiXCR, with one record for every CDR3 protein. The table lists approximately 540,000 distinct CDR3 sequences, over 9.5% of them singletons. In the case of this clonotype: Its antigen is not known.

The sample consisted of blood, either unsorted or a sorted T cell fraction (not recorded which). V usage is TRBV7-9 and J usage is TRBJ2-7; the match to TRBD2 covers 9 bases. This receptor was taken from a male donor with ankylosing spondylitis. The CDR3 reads CASAGGVANEQYF. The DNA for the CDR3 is TGTGCCAGCGCGGGAGGGGTAGCCAACGAGCAGTACTTC.